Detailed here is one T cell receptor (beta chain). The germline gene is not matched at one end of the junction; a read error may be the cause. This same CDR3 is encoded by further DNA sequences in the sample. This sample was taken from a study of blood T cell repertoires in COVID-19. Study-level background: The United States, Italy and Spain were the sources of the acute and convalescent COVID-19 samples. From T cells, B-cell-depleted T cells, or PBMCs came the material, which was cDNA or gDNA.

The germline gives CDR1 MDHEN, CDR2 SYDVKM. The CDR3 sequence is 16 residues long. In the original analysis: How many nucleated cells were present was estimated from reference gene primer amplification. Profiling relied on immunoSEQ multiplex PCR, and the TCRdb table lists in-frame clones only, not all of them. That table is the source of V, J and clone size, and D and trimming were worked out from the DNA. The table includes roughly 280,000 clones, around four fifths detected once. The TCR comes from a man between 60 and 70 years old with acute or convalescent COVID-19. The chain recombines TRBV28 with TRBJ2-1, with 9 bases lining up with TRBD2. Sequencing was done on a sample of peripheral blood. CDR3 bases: TGTGCCAGCAGTTTATGGCGGCTAGCGGGATACAATGAGCAATTCTTC. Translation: CASSLWRLAGYNEQFF.